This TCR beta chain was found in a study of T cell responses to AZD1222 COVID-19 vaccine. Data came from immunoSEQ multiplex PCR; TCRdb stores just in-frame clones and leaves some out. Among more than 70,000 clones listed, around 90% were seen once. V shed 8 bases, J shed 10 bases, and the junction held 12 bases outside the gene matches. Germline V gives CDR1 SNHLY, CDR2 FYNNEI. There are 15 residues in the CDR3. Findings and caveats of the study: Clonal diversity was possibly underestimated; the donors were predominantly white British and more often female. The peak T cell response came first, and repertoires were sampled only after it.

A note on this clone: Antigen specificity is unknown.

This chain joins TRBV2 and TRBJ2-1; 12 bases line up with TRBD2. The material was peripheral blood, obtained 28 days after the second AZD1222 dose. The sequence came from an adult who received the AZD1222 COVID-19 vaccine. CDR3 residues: CASALAGGLSREQFF. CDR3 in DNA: TGTGCCAGCGCCCTAGCGGGGGGGCTTAGTAGGGAGCAGTTCTTC.